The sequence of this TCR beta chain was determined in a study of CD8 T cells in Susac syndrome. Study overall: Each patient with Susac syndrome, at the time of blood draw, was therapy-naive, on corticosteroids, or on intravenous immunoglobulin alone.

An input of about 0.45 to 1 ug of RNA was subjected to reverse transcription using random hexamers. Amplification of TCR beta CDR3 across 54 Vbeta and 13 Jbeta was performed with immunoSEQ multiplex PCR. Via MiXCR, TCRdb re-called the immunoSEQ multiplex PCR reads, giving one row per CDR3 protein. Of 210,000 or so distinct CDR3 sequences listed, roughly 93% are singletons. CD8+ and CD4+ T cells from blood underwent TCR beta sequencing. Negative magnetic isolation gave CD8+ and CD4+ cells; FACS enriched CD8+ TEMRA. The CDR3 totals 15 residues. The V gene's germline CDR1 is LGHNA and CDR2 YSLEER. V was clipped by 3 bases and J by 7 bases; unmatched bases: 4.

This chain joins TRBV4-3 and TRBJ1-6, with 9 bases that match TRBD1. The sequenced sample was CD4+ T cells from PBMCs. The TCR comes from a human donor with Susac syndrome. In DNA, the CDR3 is TGCGCCAGCAGCCACCGACAGGGGGAAAATTCACCCCTCCACTTT. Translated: CASSHRQGENSPLHF.